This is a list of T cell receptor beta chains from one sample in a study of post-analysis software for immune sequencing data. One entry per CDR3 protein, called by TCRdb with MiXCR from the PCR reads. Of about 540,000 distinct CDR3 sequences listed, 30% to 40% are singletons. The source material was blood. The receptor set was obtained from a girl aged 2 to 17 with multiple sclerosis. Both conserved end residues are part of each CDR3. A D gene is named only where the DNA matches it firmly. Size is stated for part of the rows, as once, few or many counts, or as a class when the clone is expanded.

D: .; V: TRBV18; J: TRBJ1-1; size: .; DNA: TGTGCCAGCTCACCAGACGGGGCCAGTGAAGCTTTCTTT; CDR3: CASSPDGASEAFF
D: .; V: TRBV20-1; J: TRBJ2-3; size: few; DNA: TGCAGTAGAACCCCTAGCACAGATACGCAGTATTTT; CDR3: CSRTPSTDTQYF
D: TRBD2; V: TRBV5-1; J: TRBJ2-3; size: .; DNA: TGCGCCAGCAGCGCAACTAGCGGGGGGGCCCCAGATACGCAGTATTTT; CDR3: CASSATSGGAPDTQYF
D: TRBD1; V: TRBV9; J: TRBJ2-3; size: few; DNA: TGTGCCAGCAGCGTAGCCAGGACAGGGTGGACAGATACGCAGTATTTT; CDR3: CASSVARTGWTDTQYF
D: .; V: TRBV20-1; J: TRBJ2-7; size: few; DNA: TGCAGTGCTAGAGATCTCGACAGCCCGAGCTCCTACGAGCAGTACTTC; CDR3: CSARDLDSPSSYEQYF
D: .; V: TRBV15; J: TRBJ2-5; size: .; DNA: TGCGCCACCAGCTGGGACCGAATAGAGACCCAGTACTTC; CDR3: CATSWDRIETQYF
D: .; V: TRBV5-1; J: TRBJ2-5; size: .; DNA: TGCGCCAGCAGCTTGGGTCGGAGAGACACAGAGACCCAGTACTTC; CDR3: CASSLGRRDTETQYF
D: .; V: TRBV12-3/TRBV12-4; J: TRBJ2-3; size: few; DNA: TGTGCCAGCCGCACCGGACCGAACACAGATACGCAGTATTTT; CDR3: CASRTGPNTDTQYF
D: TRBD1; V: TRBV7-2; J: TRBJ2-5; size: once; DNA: TGTGCCAGCAGCCGAAACGGACAGGGCCAAGAGACCCAGTACTTC; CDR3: CASSRNGQGQETQYF
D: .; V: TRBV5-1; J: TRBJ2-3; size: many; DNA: TGCGCCAGCAGCTACGGCCCGGACGGAGATACGCAGTATTTT; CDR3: CASSYGPDGDTQYF
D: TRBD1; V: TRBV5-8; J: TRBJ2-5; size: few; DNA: TGTGCCAGCAGCTTGGAGGGCAGGGGGCTGGAGACCCAGTACTTC; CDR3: CASSLEGRGLETQYF
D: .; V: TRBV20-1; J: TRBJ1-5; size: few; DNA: TGCAGTGCTAGAGCCCTACGCGATGTGCAGGGTAGAAGCAATCAGCCCCAGCATTTT; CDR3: CSARALRDVQGRSNQPQHF
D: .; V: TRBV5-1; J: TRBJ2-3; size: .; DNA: TGCGCCAGCAGTTCACCGGGGCCCACAGATACGCAGTATTTT; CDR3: CASSSPGPTDTQYF
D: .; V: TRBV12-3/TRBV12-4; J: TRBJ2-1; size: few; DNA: TGTGCCAGCAGTTTGGTGAAGGGTGGGCATGAGCAGTTCTTC; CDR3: CASSLVKGGHEQFF
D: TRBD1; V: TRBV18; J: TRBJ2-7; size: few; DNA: TGTGCCAGCTCAAGGGACAGAAACTCCTACGAGCAGTACTTC; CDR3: CASSRDRNSYEQYF
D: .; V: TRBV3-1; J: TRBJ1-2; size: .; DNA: TGTGCCAGCAGCCAATTGACAGGCCACTATGGCTACACCTTC; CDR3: CASSQLTGHYGYTF
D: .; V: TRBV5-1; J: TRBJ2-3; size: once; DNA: TGCGCCAGCAGCTTGATGAGGGGTAGCACAGATACGCAGTATTTT; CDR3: CASSLMRGSTDTQYF
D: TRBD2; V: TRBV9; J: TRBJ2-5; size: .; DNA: TGTGCCAGCAGCGTACACGGAGCGGGGGGGGCCGGAGAGACCCAGTACTTC; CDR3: CASSVHGAGGAGETQYF
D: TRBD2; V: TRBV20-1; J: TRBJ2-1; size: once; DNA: TGCAGTGCTAGAGATTTCCGGGGGGGCCTGGGTGAGCAGTTCTTC; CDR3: CSARDFRGGLGEQFF
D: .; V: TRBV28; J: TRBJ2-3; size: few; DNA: TGTGCCAGCAGTTCATCAGGGGATGGGAGGACAGATACGCAGTATTTT; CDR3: CASSSSGDGRTDTQYF
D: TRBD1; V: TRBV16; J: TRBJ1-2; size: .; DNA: TGTGCCAGCAGTCCACAGGGGACCTCGTATGGCTACACCTTC; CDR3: CASSPQGTSYGYTF
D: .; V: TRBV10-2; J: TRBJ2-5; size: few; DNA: TGCGCCAGCAGGACTACCGGACAGCTACAAGAGACCCAGTACTTC; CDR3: CASRTTGQLQETQYF
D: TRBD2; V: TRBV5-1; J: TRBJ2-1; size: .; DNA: TGCGCCAGCAGCTTGGAGGTTGGCGGGGGGGCCCTGTACAATGAGCAGTTCTTC; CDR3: CASSLEVGGGALYNEQFF
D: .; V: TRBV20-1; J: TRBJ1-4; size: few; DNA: TGCAGTGCTAAGGGGAGTCCTAATGAAAAACTGTTTTTT; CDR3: CSAKGSPNEKLFF
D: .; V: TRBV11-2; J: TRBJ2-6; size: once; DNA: TGTGCCAGCAGCTCGTATTTTTCTGGGGCCAACGTCCTGACTTTC; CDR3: CASSSYFSGANVLTF
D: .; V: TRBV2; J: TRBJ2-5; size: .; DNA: TGTGCCAGCACTTCGGGGAGGCTGGAAGAGACCCAGTACTTC; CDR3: CASTSGRLEETQYF
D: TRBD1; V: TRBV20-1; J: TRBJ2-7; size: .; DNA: TGCAGTGCCCGACAGGGGGCGTCCTACGAGCAGTACTTC; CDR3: CSARQGASYEQYF
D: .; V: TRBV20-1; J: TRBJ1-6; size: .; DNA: TGCAGTGCTACGGGACAAGTAAAAAGTCGCTATAATTCACCCCTCCACTTT; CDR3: CSATGQVKSRYNSPLHF
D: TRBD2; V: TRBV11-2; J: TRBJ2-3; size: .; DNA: TGTGCCAGCAGCTTATACCCCGGGGGGACCAGCACAGATACGCAGTATTTT; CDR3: CASSLYPGGTSTDTQYF
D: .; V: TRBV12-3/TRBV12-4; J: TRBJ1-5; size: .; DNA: TGTGCCAGCAGTTTTTTAACTAGCAATCAGCCCCAGCATTTT; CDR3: CASSFLTSNQPQHF
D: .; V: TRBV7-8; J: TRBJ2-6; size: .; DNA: TGTGCCAGCAGCCCGGCATCGACCCATCCACCTGGGGCCAACGTCCTGACTTTC; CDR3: CASSPASTHPPGANVLTF
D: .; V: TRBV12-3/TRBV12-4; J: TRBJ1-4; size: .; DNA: TGTGCCAGCAGTTTTAGGCAGGGAAGTGAAAAACTGTTTTTT; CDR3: CASSFRQGSEKLFF
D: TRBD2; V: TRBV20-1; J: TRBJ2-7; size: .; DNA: TGCAGTGTTAGGGACCCTAGCGGGGGGTTATACGAGCAGTACTTC; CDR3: CSVRDPSGGLYEQYF
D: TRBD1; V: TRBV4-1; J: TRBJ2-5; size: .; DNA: TGCGCCAGCAGCCAAGAAGGGCAGGGGGCTCTGGAGACCCAGTACTTC; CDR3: CASSQEGQGALETQYF
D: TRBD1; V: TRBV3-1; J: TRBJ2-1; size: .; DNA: TGTGCCAGCAGCCTAAACGAGGGGGCCCTCAATGAGCAGTTCTTC; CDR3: CASSLNEGALNEQFF
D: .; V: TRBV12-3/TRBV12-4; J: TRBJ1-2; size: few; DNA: TGTGCCAGCACCAGGACAGCTAACTATGGCTACACCTTC; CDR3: CASTRTANYGYTF
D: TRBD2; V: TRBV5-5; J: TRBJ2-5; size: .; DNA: TGTGCCAGCGACCGGGGGGGCGAAGAGACCCAGTACTTC; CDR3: CASDRGGEETQYF
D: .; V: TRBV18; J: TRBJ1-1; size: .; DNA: TGTGCCAGCTCACCAGAAATGAACACTGAAGCTTTCTTT; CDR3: CASSPEMNTEAFF
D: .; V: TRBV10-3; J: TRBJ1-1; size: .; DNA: TGTGCCACCAGTGGTGACACTGAAGCTTTCTTT; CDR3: CATSGDTEAFF
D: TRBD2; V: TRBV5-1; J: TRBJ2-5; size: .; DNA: TGCGCCAGCAGCCCGTCGGGGGGGCCAGAGACCCAGTACTTC; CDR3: CASSPSGGPETQYF
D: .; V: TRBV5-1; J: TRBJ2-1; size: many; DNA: TGCGCCAGCAGTTTCGGGGACGGGACCTACTCTGAGCAGTTCTTC; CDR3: CASSFGDGTYSEQFF
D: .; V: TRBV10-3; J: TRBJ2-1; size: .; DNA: TGTGCCGTTCTGGGGACAACGAGCTCCTACAATGAGCAGTTCTTC; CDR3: CAVLGTTSSYNEQFF
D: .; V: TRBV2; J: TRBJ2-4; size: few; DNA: TGTGCCTTCATGAATGGACGGAGCAAAAACATTCAGTACTTC; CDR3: CAFMNGRSKNIQYF
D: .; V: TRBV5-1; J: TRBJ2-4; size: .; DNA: TGCGCCAGCAGCAGAAAAGACCCCGGTGACATTCAGTACTTC; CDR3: CASSRKDPGDIQYF